The source of this TCR beta chain is a study of OX40 agonist ivuxolimab in advanced cancers. The wider study: Partial responses, seen in three patients, involved one hepatocellular carcinoma and two cutaneous melanomas.

TCRdb keeps only in-frame clones here, not all; method: immunoSEQ multiplex PCR. The sample shows tens of thousands of clones, around 93% of them seen only once. CDR3 size: 15 residues. V lost 4 bases, J lost 2 bases, and 10 bases lay in between. CDR1 is SGHNT, CDR2 YYREEE, per germline (reference sequence). Concerning this clone itself: Its target is unknown.

Study findings and constraints: The authors also found low normalized T-cell clonal expansion in some nonresponders. Dose levels from 0.1 to 3.0 mg/kg saw CD4+ and CD8+ blood T cells expand clonally by week 6. Near-lowest levels of clonal expansion characterized partial responders at 0.1-3.0 mg/kg.

The source is an adult with an advanced solid tumor such as melanoma, head and neck, liver or kidney cancer. Here the sequenced sample was CD4+ or CD8+ T cells sorted from blood, taken in a trial of the OX40 agonist ivuxolimab. The chain links TRBV5-4 to TRBJ1-6; D might be TRBD1 (6 bases). CDR3 loop: CASSTRDTYNSPLHF. The CDR3 DNA reads as TGTGCCAGCAGCACCCGGGACACCTATAATTCACCCCTCCACTTT. The full variable domain, with the rest looked up from reference TRBV5-4 and TRBJ1-6, is ETGVTQSPTHLIKTRGQQVTLRCSSQSGHNTVSWYQQALGQGPQFIFQYYREEENGRGNFPPRFSGLQFPNYSSELNVNALELDDSALYLCASSTRDTYNSPLHFGNGTRLTVT.